This T cell receptor beta chain is from a study of cytomegalovirus exposure and HLA in healthy donors. Study-level points and caveats: Links to common viral pathogens appeared, in a later analysis, for several of the most significant clusters.

Both 60 Vbeta primers and 13 Jbeta primers went into the PCR. Clones were sequenced by immunoSEQ multiplex PCR, and TCRdb holds only the in-frame ones, with some missing. Seen here are some 130,000 clones, roughly three quarters observed once, and the top ten hold just under 1%. V dropped 4 bases and J dropped 5; count of bases not matched to a gene: 17. Germline V gives CDR1 SGHDT, CDR2 YYEEEE. The CDR3 sequence is 18 residues long. Turning to this clone: The antigen remains undetermined.

The V and J genes are TRBV5-6 and TRBJ2-1, with 8 nucleotides matching TRBD1. The sample consisted of PBMCs. This TCR was sampled from a man in his late teens or twenties in good health and CMV-seronegative. CDR3 sequence (DNA): TGTGCCAGCAGCCTGGAAGGACAGGGTCCATCCCTTGACAATGAGCAGTTCTTC. Protein sequence: CASSLEGQGPSLDNEQFF. The whole variable domain, filled in from reference TRBV5-6 and TRBJ2-1, reads DAGVTQSPTHLIKTRGQQVTLRCSPKSGHDTVSWYQQALGQGPQFIFQYYEEEERQRGNFPDRFSGHQFPNYSSELNVNALLLGDSALYLCASSLEGQGPSLDNEQFFGPGTRLTVL.